A single sample gave rise to the 32 T cell receptor beta chains below, sequenced in a study of shared clonotypes between healthy human individuals. Some clones are missing from TCRdb's copy, which holds only in-frame ones; the method was immunoSEQ multiplex PCR. The sample includes about 2.4 million clones, roughly 93% of them seen just once. The source material was naive CD4+ T cells from PBMCs. Described subset: CD45RA+ positively selected. All receptors derive from a man aged 18-30 years in good health. Some clones in this sample may be carry-over from other donors' samples.

The rearrangement links TRBV2 to TRBJ1-2, with 8 bases identical to TRBD1. The V segment lost 6 bases and the J segment 4 bases; nucleotides outside the gene matches: 10. CDR1 is SNHLY and CDR2 is FYNNEI in the germline V gene. The CDR3 is made up of 15 amino acids. CDR3 nucleotides: TGTGCCAGCAGAGCCCCTCAGGGGGCAGGCTATGGCTACACCTTC. Translated, it gives CASRAPQGAGYGYTF.

This sequence joins TRBV5-1 and TRBJ1-1, with D possibly being TRBD1 (5 bases). Germline V gene data show CDR1 as SGHRS and CDR2 as YFSETQ. The CDR3 has 16 amino acids. Trimming cost V 3 bases and J 1 base, with 16 bases left between them. CDR3: CASSSRWEGKNTEAFF. Here the CDR3 DNA reads TGCGCCAGCAGCTCAAGGTGGGAGGGGAAGAACACTGAAGCTTTCTTT.

The J gene is TRBJ2-2, the V gene TRBV5-1, with unresolved D. Between the trimmed V and J ends, which lost 0 bases and 6 bases, there was a span of 9 bases. The germline gives CDR1 SGHRS, CDR2 YFSETQ. This CDR3 is built from 14 residues. CDR3 DNA: TGCGCCAGCAGCTTGGAGGGTAGGCCCGGGGAGCTGTTTTTT. Amino acid sequence: CASSLEGRPGELFF.

The V and J genes are TRBV11-2 and TRBJ2-1; TRBD1 agrees at 10 bases. The CDR3 is 15 residues long. J gave up 7 bases and V 1 base, and 4 bases lay outside the gene matches. The germline V gene encodes CDR1 SGHAT and CDR2 FQNNGV. The CDR3 reads CASSLVPGQGNEQFF. CDR3 nucleotide sequence: TGTGCCAGCAGCTTAGTCCCGGGACAGGGGAATGAGCAGTTCTTC.

Notes on this clone: The sample contains more than one DNA sequence encoding this CDR3. The CDR3 reads CASSEGVRNSPLHF. CDR3 bases: TGTGCCAGCAGTGAAGGGGTTCGTAATTCACCCCTCCACTTT. The V gene is TRBV2, the J gene TRBJ1-6; no definite D call. V shed 1 base and J shed 6 bases, with 7 bases lying between them. This CDR3 comprises 14 residues. CDR1 is SNHLY and CDR2 is FYNNEI in the germline V gene.

The chain links TRBV10-3 to TRBJ1-2, with D unclear. From germline, CDR1 is ENHRY and CDR2 SYGVKD. The V end was cut by 0 bases, the J end by 3 bases, with 11 bases between. The CDR3 loop spans 15 amino acids. CDR3 region: CAISESTPSDYGYTF. The CDR3 nucleotides read TGTGCCATCAGTGAGTCGACTCCGTCAGACTATGGCTACACCTTC.

The rearrangement uses TRBV28 and TRBJ1-4; D ambiguous. The CDR3 runs 13 residues. Germline CDR1 MDHEN, CDR2 SYDVKM. The V end was cut by 3 bases, the J end by 4 bases, with 6 bases between. This CDR3 is CASSFRGNEKLFF. The CDR3 nucleotides read TGTGCCAGCAGTTTTCGGGGTAATGAAAAACTGTTTTTT.

This sequence joins TRBV10-3 and TRBJ2-7; D is possibly TRBD2 (6 bases). Trimming left V 0 bases short and J 4 bases short, with 7 bases between. Looked up from germline, CDR1 is ENHRY and CDR2 is SYGVKD. The CDR3 consists of 13 residues. The DNA of the CDR3 is TGTGCCATCAGTGAGTCGGAGGGATACGAGCAGTACTTC. Its translation: CAISESEGYEQYF.

The J gene is TRBJ1-1, the V gene TRBV28, with 7 bases lining up with TRBD1. CDR3 length: 15 residues. The germline V gene has CDR1 MDHEN and CDR2 SYDVKM. With V trimmed by 0 bases and J by 10 bases, 11 bases remained unmatched. CDR3 bases: TGTGCCAGCAGTTTATGGATAGGGACAGCCTTTAGAGCTTTCTTT. Translated, it gives CASSLWIGTAFRAFF.

This chain connects TRBV7-2 to TRBJ1-1; D remains unclear. V dropped 4 bases and J dropped 5 bases, with 11 bases sitting between them. Germline assignment: CDR1 SGHTA and CDR2 FQGNSA. The CDR3 is made up of 13 amino acids. The CDR3 here is CASSSDRRTEAFF. DNA of the CDR3: TGTGCCAGCAGCTCGGATAGACGAACTGAAGCTTTCTTT.

This chain joins TRBV6-6 and TRBJ2-3; 11 nucleotides agree with TRBD2. Losses at the gene ends were 2 bases for V and 4 bases for J; bases not matched to a gene: 2. The CDR3 extends over 15 amino acids. The germline V gene has CDR1 MNHNY and CDR2 SVGAGI (reference sequence). CDR3 bases: TGTGCCAGCAGTTACACTAGCGGGAGTGCAGATACGCAGTATTTT. Translating it yields CASSYTSGSADTQYF.

J is TRBJ2-7 and V is TRBV5-1; a possible D gene is TRBD2 (6 bases). There are 15 residues in the CDR3. V was shortened by 4 bases and J by 4 bases, with 18 bases between the two germline ends. Germline V gene lookup returns CDR1 SGHRS and CDR2 YFSETQ. For the CDR3, the DNA is TGCGCCAGCAGCACCGGGACTTTAAAGGGGTACGAGCAGTACTTC. Encoded protein: CASSTGTLKGYEQYF.

Details on this clone: The same CDR3 arises from other DNA sequences in this sample as well. The genes are TRBV9 and TRBJ2-7, with D tentatively TRBD1 or TRBD2 (5 bases each). Germline V lookup: CDR1 SGDLS, CDR2 YYNGEE. V gave up 2 bases and J gave up 2 bases, with 11 bases separating them. CDR3 size: 14 residues. CDR3 sequence reads: CASSVGRGAYEQYF. CDR3 DNA sequence: TGTGCCAGCAGCGTGGGGAGAGGGGCCTACGAGCAGTACTTC.

The rearrangement joins TRBV10-3 to TRBJ2-3, with D perhaps TRBD1 or TRBD2 (5 bases each). The CDR3 sequence is 13 residues long. V lost 10 bases to trimming and J lost 4 bases, with 15 bases between them. Looked up from germline, CDR1 is ENHRY and CDR2 is SYGVKD. DNA for the CDR3: TGTGCCACGGGGACCCCCTTAGCAGATACGCAGTATTTT. Translated, it gives CATGTPLADTQYF.

The genes are TRBV5-6 and TRBJ2-1; 14 bases match TRBD2. The CDR3 sequence is 16 residues long. Losses at the gene ends were 4 bases for V and 5 bases for J; bases not matched to a gene: 5. Germline V gives CDR1 SGHDT, CDR2 YYEEEE. This chain's CDR3 is CASSRGLAGGDNEQFF. In nucleotides, the CDR3 is TGTGCCAGCAGCCGAGGACTAGCGGGAGGTGACAATGAGCAGTTCTTC.

CDR3 loop: CASSPTRYETQYF. CDR3 sequence (DNA): TGTGCCAGCAGCCCGACCCGATACGAGACCCAGTACTTC. J is TRBJ2-5 and V is TRBV7-3; D is unclear. Trimming removed 5 bases at V and 5 bases at J, with 12 bases between. CDR3 length equals 13 residues. Germline CDR1 SGHTA, CDR2 FQGTGA.

This chain links TRBV7-2 with TRBJ2-1, with TRBD2 matching 11 bases. This CDR3 comprises 15 residues. After removal of 4 bases from V and 11 bases from J, the junction contained 10 bases not matched to a gene. CDR1 is SGHTA and CDR2 is FQGNSA in the germline V gene. The CDR3 region is CASSSKGLAVYQQFF. The DNA of the CDR3 is TGTGCCAGCAGCTCCAAGGGACTAGCGGTCTACCAGCAGTTCTTC.

The V and J genes are TRBV4-1 and TRBJ2-7; D gene uncertain. Trimming removed 3 bases from V and 1 base from J, with 16 bases in between. The CDR3 totals 16 residues. CDR1 is MGHRA and CDR2 is YSYEKL in the germline V gene. This chain's CDR3 is CASSQAPRLESYEQYF. CDR3 DNA: TGCGCCAGCAGCCAGGCCCCTCGGCTCGAGTCCTACGAGCAGTACTTC.

The chain recombines TRBV28 with TRBJ2-5; maybe TRBD1 (6 bases). TRBJ2-7 matches the DNA end more closely, so the J call is doubtful. CDR3 length: 12 amino acids. CDR1 is MDHEN, CDR2 SYDVKM, per germline. The CDR3 bases are TGTGCCAGCAGTACCTGGACAGACGAGCAGTACTTC. As protein: CASSTWTDEQYF.

This rearrangement joins TRBV9 to TRBJ2-1, with D tentatively TRBD1 (5 bases). The V gene lost 1 base and the J gene lost 2 bases, with 19 bases spanning the gap. The CDR3 sequence is 18 residues long. The germline gives CDR1 SGDLS, CDR2 YYNGEE. CDR3 amino acids: CASSVNPRAGLTYNEQFF. The CDR3, as DNA: TGTGCCAGCAGCGTAAACCCCCGGGCAGGGCTCACCTACAATGAGCAGTTCTTC.

V gene TRBV5-6 combines with J gene TRBJ2-2; 8 bases are a match to TRBD2. CDR1 and CDR2 from the germline V gene are SGHDT and YYEEEE. CDR3 length: 17 residues. V was pared by 0 bases and J by 7 bases, with 11 bases of the junction left unmatched. DNA of the CDR3: TGTGCCAGCAGCTTGGGAGGTAGCGGGAAGATCGGCGGGGAGCTGTTTTTT. This gives the protein CASSLGGSGKIGGELFF.

This chain joins TRBV6-1 and TRBJ1-5; a weak D match, TRBD1 (5 bases). V was shortened by 8 bases and J by 1 base, with 12 bases between the two germline ends. Germline-derived CDR1 and CDR2 are MNHNS and SASEGT. CDR3 length: 14 residues. DNA of the CDR3: TGTGCCAGCGGGGGACCACAGAGCAATCAGCCCCAGCATTTT. This sequence encodes CASGGPQSNQPQHF.

V usage is TRBV6-5 and J usage is TRBJ2-2, with D perhaps matching TRBD2 (5 bases). The CDR3 is 15 residues long. The germline V gene has CDR1 MNHEY and CDR2 SVGAGI. The ends were cut back, 2 bases at V and 3 bases at J, with 10 bases in the middle. The CDR3 loop is CASSYGRAYTGELFF. The CDR3 DNA sequence: TGTGCCAGCAGTTACGGGCGGGCCTACACCGGGGAGCTGTTTTTT.

The V gene is TRBV10-3, the J gene TRBJ1-5, with a weak D call TRBD1 (5 bases). The ends were cut back, 3 bases at V and 8 bases at J, with 17 bases in the middle. CDR1 and CDR2 from the germline V gene are ENHRY and SYGVKD. The CDR3 sequence is 15 residues long. This chain's CDR3 is CAISERQLGTEPQHF. The CDR3 DNA is TGTGCCATCAGTGAACGACAGCTGGGAACTGAGCCCCAGCATTTT.

The chain has TRBV29-1 and TRBJ2-4, with D maybe TRBD2 (5 bases). Germline loops: CDR1 SQVTM, CDR2 ANQGSEA. Between the trimmed V and J ends, which lost 5 bases and 3 bases, there was a span of 20 bases. The CDR3 extends over 16 amino acids. The CDR3 DNA is TGCAGCGTTAATATAGGAGACTACTTAGGCAAAAACATTCAGTACTTC. Translation: CSVNIGDYLGKNIQYF. Full variable domain (remainder filled in from reference TRBV29-1 and TRBJ2-4): SAVISQKPSRDICQRGTSLTIQCQVDSQVTMMFWYRQQPGQSLTLIATANQGSEATYESGFVIDKFPISRPNLTFSTLTVSNMSPEDSSIYLCSVNIGDYLGKNIQYFGAGTRLSVL.

In nucleotides, the CDR3 is TGCGCCAGCAGAGAAACGTGGGGAACCAATCAGCCCCAGCATTTT. Translation gives CASRETWGTNQPQHF. This sequence joins TRBV5-1 and TRBJ1-5; no definite D call. The CDR3 consists of 15 residues. Between the trimmed V and J ends, which lost 5 bases and 3 bases, there was a span of 15 bases. Germline lookup yields CDR1 SGHRS and CDR2 YFSETQ.

The chain employs TRBV5-1 and TRBJ2-7, with D uncertain. V was cut by 2 bases and J by 7 bases, with 16 bases left in between. The germline V gene has CDR1 SGHRS and CDR2 YFSETQ. The CDR3 consists of 14 residues. DNA of the CDR3: TGCGCCAGCAGCTTCGAAGGGCCTCCTGGGGAGCAGTACTTC. Protein product: CASSFEGPPGEQYF.

The chain carries TRBV5-1 and TRBJ1-2, with D possibly being TRBD1 (5 bases). V lost 1 base to trimming and J lost 9 bases, with 16 bases between them. CDR3 length: 14 residues. The germline gives CDR1 SGHRS, CDR2 YFSETQ. The chain's CDR3 is CASSLTGGSVSYTF. The CDR3 DNA sequence: TGCGCCAGCAGCTTGACCGGGGGTTCGGTGAGCTACACCTTC.

The V call is TRBV5-6, the J call TRBJ1-5; 9 nucleotides agree with TRBD1. Germline CDR1 SGHDT, CDR2 YYEEEE. The CDR3 is 19 residues long. V trimming: 3 bases; J trimming: 0 bases; junction bases outside the gene matches: 13. The CDR3 protein is CASSSTWGQGSYSNQPQHF. CDR3 sequence (DNA): TGTGCCAGCAGCTCGACTTGGGGACAGGGATCATATAGCAATCAGCCCCAGCATTTT.

The rearrangement links TRBV30 to TRBJ2-1, with 8 bases matching TRBD1. The CDR3 totals 13 residues. J was trimmed by 6 bases and V by 8 bases; bases with no gene match: 9. Germline V CDR1 and CDR2: GTSNPN, SVGIG (reference sequence). The CDR3 coding sequence is TGTGCCGGTGTGATCAGGGGGCCCAATGAGCAGTTCTTC. This encodes CAGVIRGPNEQFF.

The chain is built from TRBV2 and TRBJ1-2; weak D call: TRBD1 (5 bases). Trimming pared 8 bases from V and 6 bases from J, leaving 13 bases between. CDR1 and CDR2 (germline): SNHLY, FYNNEI. This CDR3 region has 12 residues. For the CDR3, the DNA is TGTGCCAGCGGGGAAGGGGAGGATGGCTACACCTTC. Amino acid sequence: CASGEGEDGYTF. The variable domain in full, completed from reference TRBV2 and TRBJ1-2, reads EPEVTQTPSHQVTQMGQEVILRCVPISNHLYFYWYRQILGQKVEFLVSFYNNEISEKSEIFDDQFSVERPDGSNFTLKIRSTKLEDSAMYFCASGEGEDGYTFGSGTRLTVV.

This clone was detected only once. J is TRBJ2-5 and V is TRBV18; 7 nucleotides line up with TRBD1. The CDR3 is 14 residues long. The V and J ends lost 4 bases and 6 bases, in that order; junction bases with no gene match: 8. Looked up from germline, CDR1 is KGHSH and CDR2 is LQKENI. CDR3 sequence: CASSQTGERQTQYF. The CDR3 DNA reads TGTGCCAGCTCACAAACAGGGGAACGACAGACCCAGTACTTC.